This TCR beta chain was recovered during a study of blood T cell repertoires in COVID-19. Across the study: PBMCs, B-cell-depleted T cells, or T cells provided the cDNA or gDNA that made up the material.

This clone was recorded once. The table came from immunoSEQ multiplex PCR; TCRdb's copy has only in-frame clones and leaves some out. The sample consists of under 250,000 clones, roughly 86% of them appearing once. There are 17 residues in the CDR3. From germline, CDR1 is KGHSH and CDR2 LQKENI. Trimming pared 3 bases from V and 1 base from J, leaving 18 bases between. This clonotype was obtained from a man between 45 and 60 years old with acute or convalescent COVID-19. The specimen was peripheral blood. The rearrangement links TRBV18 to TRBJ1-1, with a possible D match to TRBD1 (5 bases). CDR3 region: CASSPTLPGVGNTEAFF. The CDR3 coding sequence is TGTGCCAGCTCACCCACCCTGCCGGGGGTCGGGAACACTGAAGCTTTCTTT. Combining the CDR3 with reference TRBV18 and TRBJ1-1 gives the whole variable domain NAGVMQNPRHLVRRRGQEARLRCSPMKGHSHVYWYRQLPEEGLKFMVYLQKENIIDESGMPKERFSAEFPKEGPSILRIQQVVRGDSAAYFCASSPTLPGVGNTEAFFGQGTRLTVV.